The next 11 T cell receptor beta chains were all read from a single sample in a study of graft-versus-host responses after intestinal transplantation. This table comes from immunoSEQ multiplex PCR, and its TCRdb copy is limited to in-frame clones, with some not included. Of approximately 97,000 clones listed, about nine tenths are singletons. Antigens of these TCRs are unknown. The material was unstimulated CD4+ T cells sorted from spleen or lymph node cells, obtained before transplant. Source of these receptors: a human donor who was the organ donor for an intestinal transplant.

The rearrangement uses TRBV2 and TRBJ1-1, with TRBD1 as a possible D gene (5 bases). This CDR3 has 16 residues. CDR1 is SNHLY and CDR2 is FYNNEI in the germline V gene. The V gene lost 6 bases and the J gene lost 1 base, with 18 bases spanning the gap. DNA for the CDR3: TGTGCCAGCAGGCCCCGGGACTCCCGTCCGAACACTGAAGCTTTCTTT. Amino acids: CASRPRDSRPNTEAFF.

The chain combines TRBV18 with TRBJ2-2, with 9 bases fitting TRBD2. CDR1 and CDR2 from the germline V gene are KGHSH and LQKENI. Trimming took 8 bases from V and 0 from J; bases not matched to a gene: 4. The CDR3 has 15 amino acids. DNA for the CDR3: TGTGCCAGCCCAACTAGCGGGTCGAACACCGGGGAGCTGTTTTTT. This translates into CASPTSGSNTGELFF.

This chain connects TRBV7-2 to TRBJ2-7; 8 bases are shared with TRBD2. The CDR3 covers 19 residues. V lost 2 bases and J lost 1; bases outside the gene matches: 16. Germline values: CDR1 SGHTA, CDR2 FQGNSA. The CDR3 DNA reads as TGTGCCAGCAGCTTATCCTCTTCTAGCGGGTCCCCGTGGTCCTACGAGCAGTACTTC. Protein: CASSLSSSSGSPWSYEQYF.

The chain joins TRBV27 to TRBJ1-1; 8 bases map to TRBD1. Germline V CDR1 and CDR2: MNHEY, SMNVEV (reference sequence). Germline trimming cut 6 bases from V and 4 bases from J; bases unmatched to any gene: 10. The CDR3 loop spans 15 amino acids. The CDR3 bases are TGTGCCAGCAGGGCACATGGACAGGGATCCACTGAAGCTTTCTTT. Translated, it gives CASRAHGQGSTEAFF.

The chain is built from TRBV28 and TRBJ1-5, with D possibly TRBD1 on 6 matching bases. The CDR3 has 15 residues. V lost 6 bases to trimming and J lost 6 bases, with 18 bases between them. Germline-derived CDR1 and CDR2 are MDHEN and SYDVKM. CDR3 loop: CASRPFRGGRQPQHF. The CDR3 nucleotides read TGTGCCAGCAGGCCCTTCCGGGGGGGCCGTCAGCCCCAGCATTTT.

The chain employs TRBV18 and TRBJ2-7, with D perhaps matching TRBD1 (5 bases). The V end lost 8 bases, the J end lost 5 bases, and 10 bases lay between the germline ends. This CDR3 contains 11 residues. CDR1 is KGHSH and CDR2 is LQKENI in the germline V gene. Here the CDR3 reads CASEQAHEQYF. Here the CDR3 DNA reads TGTGCCAGCGAACAGGCTCACGAGCAGTACTTC.

The chain couples TRBV19 to TRBJ2-7, with D perhaps matching TRBD2 (7 bases). CDR1 and CDR2 (germline): LNHDA, SQIVND (reference sequence). The V end lost 5 bases, the J end lost 3 bases, and 14 bases lay between the germline ends. The CDR3 is made up of 14 amino acids. The CDR3, as DNA: TGTGCCAGTAGTTGGGGGGGCAGCTTCTACGAGCAGTACTTC. It specifies CASSWGGSFYEQYF.

V and J are TRBV28 and TRBJ2-7, with a possible D match to TRBD2 (6 bases). This CDR3 spans 13 amino acids. Trimming took 5 bases from V and 1 from J, leaving 9 bases between them. CDR1 and CDR2 (germline): MDHEN, SYDVKM. The CDR3 coding sequence is TGTGCCAGCAGTGGAGGGGTGTCCTACGAGCAGTACTTC. Translating gives CASSGGVSYEQYF.

This chain connects TRBV1 to TRBJ1-4; the DNA was not used to check the table's D call, TRBD1. TRBV1 is marked as a pseudogene. The CDR3 contains 17 residues. CDR3 bases: TGCACCAGCAGCCAAGACCCTAAACAGGGGAGGAATGAAAAACTGTTTTTT. Encoded protein: CTSSQDPKQGRNEKLFF.

This chain links TRBV6-5 with TRBJ1-2; TRBD1 aligns across 8 bases. With 6 bases clipped from V and 4 bases from J, the junction kept 7 bases outside the gene matches. CDR1 is MNHEY and CDR2 is SVGAGI in the germline V gene. The CDR3 loop spans 14 amino acids. The CDR3 is CASSRTTGVYGYTF. DNA of the CDR3: TGTGCCAGCAGCCGGACGACAGGGGTCTATGGCTACACCTTC.

The rearrangement links TRBV4-2 to TRBJ1-1; TRBD1 aligns across 7 bases. V dropped 5 bases and J dropped 1; count of bases not matched to a gene: 10. Looked up from germline, CDR1 is LGHNA and CDR2 is YNFKEQ. CDR3 length equals 16 residues. The CDR3 loop is CASSETRTGRNTEAFF. Here the CDR3 DNA reads TGTGCCAGCAGCGAGACTCGGACAGGCCGGAACACTGAAGCTTTCTTT.